This TCR beta chain was captured in a study of blood T cell repertoires in COVID-19. About the research overall: T cells, B-cell-depleted T cells, or PBMCs provided the cDNA or gDNA that served as material.

The CDR3 totals 15 residues. Germline lookup yields CDR1 SGHTA and CDR2 FQGNSA. J gave up 1 base and V 5 bases, and 5 bases lay outside the gene matches. Original processing methods: How many nucleated cells were present was estimated from reference gene primer amplification. The data were produced by immunoSEQ multiplex PCR, yet TCRdb's version contains in-frame clones alone and is incomplete. D and trimming were read from the DNA, whereas the V and J calls and clone size are those reported in that table. The table lists about 170,000 clones, about four fifths of them singletons. The chain joins TRBV7-2 to TRBJ2-7; 10 nucleotides agree with TRBD2. The sample consisted of peripheral blood. This TCR was recovered from a woman at least 80 years old with acute or convalescent COVID-19. DNA of the CDR3: TGTGCCAGCAGCGTAACTAGCGGGGTTTCCTACGAGCAGTACTTC. This translates into CASSVTSGVSYEQYF.